The clone carrying this T cell receptor beta chain has ten or more counts. The data originate from a study of patients with pleural tuberculosis. There are 15 residues in the CDR3. Germline V gives CDR1 LGHNA, CDR2 YNFKEQ. Deletions cut 4 bases from V and 8 bases from J, with 18 bases between. Using its own MiXCR run on the reads, TCRdb lists one record per CDR3 protein. The data hold approximately 50,000 distinct CDR3 sequences, with less than 9.5% observed a single time. This sequence originates from a human donor with pleural tuberculosis. The J gene is TRBJ2-1, the V gene TRBV4-2, with D maybe TRBD2 (6 bases). The DNA for the CDR3 is TGTGCCAGCAGCCCCGGGGGTGGCGGGATCCATGAGCAGTTCTTC. Encoded protein: CASSPGGGGIHEQFF.